The rows below give T cell receptor beta chains drawn from one sample of a study of blood T cell repertoires in COVID-19. TCRdb's copy holds only in-frame clones and misses some; the assay was immunoSEQ multiplex PCR. The sample yields 110,000 to 150,000 clones, more than 65% seen once. The sequencing sample was made of peripheral blood. The receptors were gathered from a human donor in a cohort sampled during active COVID-19. Both conserved end residues are part of each CDR3. The D gene is left open where the match is weak. Size tells how often a clone was seen (once, few, many) or the class of an expanded clone, and some rows leave it out.

NA | TRBJ2-2 | once | TRBV4-1 | CASSQEGGETTANTGELFF | TGCGCCAGCAGCCAAGAAGGGGGGGAGACCACTGCGAACACCGGGGAGCTGTTTTTT
NA | TRBJ2-7 | NA | TRBV3-1/TRBV3-2 | CASSQGAGPPYEQYF | TGTGCCAGCAGCCAAGGGGCAGGGCCCCCCTACGAGCAGTACTTC
NA | TRBJ2-5 | NA | TRBV6-5 | CASSYENGRQETQYF | TGTGCCAGCAGTTACGAGAATGGGAGACAAGAGACCCAGTACTTC
NA | TRBJ2-3 | NA | TRBV19 | CASSRSQAGDTQYF | TGTGCCAGTAGTAGGTCCCAGGCCGGAGATACGCAGTATTTT
NA | TRBJ1-1 | NA | TRBV19 | CASRATGKVFENTEAFF | TGTGCCAGTAGGGCAACAGGGAAGGTTTTTGAGAACACTGAAGCTTTCTTT
NA | TRBJ2-1 | NA | TRBV7-6 | CASSMIRETYNEQFF | TGTGCCAGCAGCATGATCAGGGAAACATACAATGAGCAGTTCTTC
TRBD2 | TRBJ2-7 | NA | TRBV11-2 | CASSPSGDPYEQYF | TGTGCCAGCAGCCCTAGCGGGGACCCCTACGAGCAGTACTTC
TRBD1 | TRBJ1-1 | NA | TRBV5-4 | CASSRQGEGTEAFF | TGTGCCAGCAGTAGGCAGGGGGAAGGCACTGAAGCTTTCTTT
NA | TRBJ1-2 | NA | TRBV6-5 | CASSRGTWGYGYTF | TGTGCCAGCAGTAGGGGTACGTGGGGCTATGGCTACACCTTC
NA | TRBJ1-1 | NA | TRBV3-1/TRBV3-2 | CASSPRRENTEAFF | TGTGCCAGCAGCCCCCGGAGGGAGAACACTGAAGCTTTCTTT
TRBD1 | TRBJ1-5 | NA | TRBV19 | CASSIDRDRGDNQPQHF | TGTGCCAGTAGTATAGACCGGGACAGGGGAGACAATCAGCCCCAGCATTTT
NA | TRBJ1-4 | NA | TRBV11-2 | CASSPPGNEKLFF | TGTGCCAGCAGCCCCCCGGGGAATGAAAAACTGTTTTTT
TRBD1 | TRBJ2-3 | NA | TRBV5-1 | CASSSYRGPTDTQYF | TGCGCCAGCAGCTCGTACAGGGGGCCCACAGATACGCAGTATTTT
TRBD2 | TRBJ2-5 | NA | TRBV9 | CASSDRKGLAGGRVDQETQYF | TGTGCCAGCAGCGACCGAAAGGGACTAGCGGGGGGGCGCGTCGACCAAGAGACCCAGTACTTC
NA | TRBJ2-1 | NA | TRBV25-1 | CASSGYRDLSYNEQFF | TGTGCCAGCAGTGGTTACAGGGACCTCTCCTACAATGAGCAGTTCTTC
TRBD1 | TRBJ2-7 | NA | TRBV5-5 | CASSSGTGGGGQYF | TGTGCCAGCAGCTCCGGGACAGGGGGCGGCGGGCAGTACTTC
TRBD1 | TRBJ2-5 | NA | TRBV7-3 | CASSSGGTGKTQYF | TGTGCCAGCAGCTCAGGGGGGACAGGGAAGACCCAGTACTTC
TRBD1 | TRBJ1-5 | NA | TRBV19 | CASSTGGTVVNQPQHF | TGTGCCAGTAGTACGGGGGGGACAGTAGTCAATCAGCCCCAGCATTTT
TRBD1 | TRBJ1-3 | once | TRBV7-9 | CASSLGDRVGNTIYF | TGTGCCAGCAGCTTAGGGGACAGGGTTGGAAACACCATATATTTT
NA | TRBJ2-7 | medium-sized | TRBV2 | CASSGDLYEQYF | TGTGCCAGCAGCGGAGACCTCTACGAGCAGTACTTC
NA | TRBJ1-1 | NA | TRBV10-3 | CAIKLQVDTEAFF | TGTGCCATCAAGCTACAGGTTGACACTGAAGCTTTCTTT
TRBD2 | TRBJ2-2 | NA | TRBV5-4 | CASSLDPAGGTGELFF | TGTGCCAGCAGCTTGGATCCAGCGGGGGGCACCGGGGAGCTGTTTTTT
NA | TRBJ2-7 | NA | TRBV6-5 | CASSFTGQYEQYF | TGTGCCAGCAGTTTTACAGGCCAGTACGAGCAGTACTTC
NA | TRBJ2-3 | NA | TRBV11-2 | CASSRGRGRDTQYF | TGTGCCAGCAGCCGCGGGCGGGGCCGGGATACGCAGTATTTT
NA | TRBJ2-1 | NA | TRBV12-5 | CASGLIDEQFF | TGTGCTAGTGGTTTGATCGATGAGCAGTTCTTC
TRBD1 | TRBJ2-5 | NA | TRBV5-1 | CASSQTGTGQETQYF | TGCGCCAGCAGCCAGACCGGGACAGGGCAGGAGACCCAGTACTTC